This TCR beta chain appears in the sequencing data of a study of OX40 agonist ivuxolimab in advanced cancers. General observations from the study: The average count of expanded clones was higher among CD8+ T cells than among CD4+. Clonal expansion was seen in CD4+ and CD8+ blood T cells by week 6 at 0.1 to 3.0 mg/kg.

TCRdb's copy holds only in-frame clones and misses some; the assay was immunoSEQ multiplex PCR. The sample lists some 60,000 clones; approximately 91% were seen once. Germline lookup yields CDR1 MNHEY and CDR2 SMNVEV (reference sequence). Trimming at V came to 4 bases and at J to 1 base, leaving 5 bases not matched to a gene. This CDR3 has 15 residues. Points on this clone: Its antigen is unidentified.

The source is an adult with an advanced solid tumor such as melanoma, head and neck, liver or kidney cancer. The chain couples TRBV27 to TRBJ1-1, with 8 bases identical to TRBD1. The sample consisted of CD4+ or CD8+ T cells sorted from blood, taken in a trial of the OX40 agonist ivuxolimab. The CDR3 reads CASSSPGQENTEAFF. Here the CDR3 DNA reads TGTGCCAGCAGTTCCCCGGGACAGGAGAACACTGAAGCTTTCTTT.